The clone carrying this T cell receptor beta chain was seen a handful of times. The antigen remains unidentified. The data were taken from a study of T cells after yellow fever vaccination. For the study at large: Libraries from low-cell-number fractions were prepared with the SMART-Seq v4 Ultra Low Input RNA kit.

Trimming removed 2 bases at V and 4 bases at J, with 8 bases between. Germline V gene sequence: CDR1 KGHSH, CDR2 LQKENI. CDR3 size: 14 residues. Study results and caveats: Repertoires obtained by FACS sorting could include abundant clonotypes that entered as contaminants from the bulk population. Most clones from primary vaccination were detected again post-booster (approximately 96% CD4, around 90% CD8).

Conversion of TCR transcripts into cDNA relied on 5'RACE template switching, which added a universal primer site and UMIs. TCRdb reanalysed the 5' RACE reads using MiXCR and keeps one entry per CDR3 protein. The repertoire holds 620,000 or so distinct CDR3 sequences, with about 12% as singletons. The receptor was derived from a young man who received the YFV17D yellow fever vaccine. Sequenced material: PBMCs, taken on the day of the yellow fever booster vaccination. The chain has TRBV18 and TRBJ2-2, with unresolved D. CDR3 nucleotide sequence: TGTGCCAGCTCACCAGATCTAGGCACCGGGGAGCTGTTTTTT. Amino acid sequence: CASSPDLGTGELFF.